At least ten counts were recorded for the clone carrying this T cell receptor beta chain. Antigen: not known. This sample is part of a study of T cells in Graves' hyperthyroidism and ophthalmopathy. Findings and limits, study-wide: A 13 V-J model separated ophthalmopathy from stable hyperthyroidism. Most expanded thyroid clonotypes above 0.001 also appeared in blood. Ophthalmopathy onset followed model prediction by a median approximately 6.2 months.

Germline assignment: CDR1 KGHSH and CDR2 LQKENI. This CDR3 contains 13 residues. Between the trimmed V and J ends, which lost 6 bases and 4 bases, there was a span of 12 bases. Criteria for exclusion of patients were uncontrolled infection, other autoimmune disease, pregnancy or lactation. What was amplified from RNA transcripts were TCR beta CDR3 regions. A set of HTBI primers served as the primers for a first-round RT-PCR of the TCR CDR3. TCRdb redid the calling of the multiplex PCR reads with MiXCR, one entry per CDR3 protein. The sample gives around 290,000 distinct CDR3 sequences, around 15% of which show up once; over 45% is in the top ten.

The receptor's source is a woman in her sixties or seventies with Graves' ophthalmopathy. Sequenced input: blood. The chain carries TRBV18 and TRBJ2-5, with D possibly TRBD2 on 5 matching bases. The CDR3: CASSSDLGETQYF. Here the CDR3 DNA reads TGTGCCAGCTCTTCGGACTTGGGAGAGACCCAGTACTTC.